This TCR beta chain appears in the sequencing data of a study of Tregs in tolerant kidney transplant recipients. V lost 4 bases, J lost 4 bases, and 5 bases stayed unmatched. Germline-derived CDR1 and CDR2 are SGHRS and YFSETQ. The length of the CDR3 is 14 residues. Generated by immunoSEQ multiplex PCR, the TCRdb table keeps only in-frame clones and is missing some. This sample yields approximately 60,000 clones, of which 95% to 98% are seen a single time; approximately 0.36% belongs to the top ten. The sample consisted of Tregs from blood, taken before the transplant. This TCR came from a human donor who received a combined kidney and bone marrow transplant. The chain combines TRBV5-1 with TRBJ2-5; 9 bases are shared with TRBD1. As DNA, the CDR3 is TGCGCCAGCAGCCGAGGACAGGGGCCAGAGACCCAGTACTTC. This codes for CASSRGQGPETQYF.